This T cell receptor beta chain appears in the sequencing data of a study of blood T cells in healthy people across ages. A second PCR of 7 to 11 cycles used a sample-barcoded 5' primer and a J-beta primer mix. TCRdb recomputed calls from the 5' RACE reads with MiXCR, one row per CDR3 protein. Of 900,000 to 950,000 distinct CDR3 sequences listed, 25% to 30% are singletons. Overall study findings and caveats: The CMV status of each donor remained undetermined, and this could have confounded shifts in expanded clonotypes. Naive and antigen-experienced cells could not be conclusively compared, given unsorted PBMCs. Naive T cell percentage strongly correlated with TCR beta diversity.

About this clonotype: What it binds is unknown.

Germline CDR1 reads MNHNY; CDR2 reads SVGAGI (reference sequence). The CDR3 length is 12 residues. The ends were cut back, 8 bases at V and 5 bases at J, with 12 bases in the middle. This sample also appeared in a second study, on T cells of mothers and their children. From that study: Per child, 2.8 million or so TCR beta CDR3 reads were obtained, against over 8.5 million per mother.

The sequence was obtained from a middle-aged woman in good health. The chain joins TRBV6-6 to TRBJ2-5; D not certain. Sequencing input: blood. This CDR3 is CASLDPAETQYF. The CDR3 DNA is TGTGCCAGCCTCGACCCCGCGGAGACCCAGTACTTC.